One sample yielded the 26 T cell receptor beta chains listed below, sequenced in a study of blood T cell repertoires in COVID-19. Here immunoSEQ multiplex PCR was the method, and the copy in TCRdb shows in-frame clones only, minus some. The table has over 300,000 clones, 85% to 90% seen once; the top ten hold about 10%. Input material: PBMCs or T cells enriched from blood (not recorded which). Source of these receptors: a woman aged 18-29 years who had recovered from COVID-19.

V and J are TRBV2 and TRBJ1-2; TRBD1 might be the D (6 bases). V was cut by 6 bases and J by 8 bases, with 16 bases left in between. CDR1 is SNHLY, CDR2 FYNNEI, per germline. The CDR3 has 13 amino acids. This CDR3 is CASSRGALGGYTF. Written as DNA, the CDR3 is TGTGCCAGCAGCCGGGGGGCTTTAGGGGGCTACACCTTC.

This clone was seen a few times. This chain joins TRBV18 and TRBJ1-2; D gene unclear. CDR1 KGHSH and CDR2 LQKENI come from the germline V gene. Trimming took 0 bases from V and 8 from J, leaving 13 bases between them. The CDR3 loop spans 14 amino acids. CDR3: CASSPPSATHGYTF. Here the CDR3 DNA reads TGTGCCAGCTCACCACCGTCCGCCACTCACGGCTACACCTTC.

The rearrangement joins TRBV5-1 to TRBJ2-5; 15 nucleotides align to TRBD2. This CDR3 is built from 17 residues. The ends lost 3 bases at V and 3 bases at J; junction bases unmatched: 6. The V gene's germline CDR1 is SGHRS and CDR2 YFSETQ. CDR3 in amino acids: CASSSGLAGGYKETQYF. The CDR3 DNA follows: TGCGCCAGCAGCTCGGGACTAGCGGGGGGTTATAAAGAGACCCAGTACTTC. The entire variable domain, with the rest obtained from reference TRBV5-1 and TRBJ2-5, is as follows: KAGVTQTPRYLIKTRGQQVTLSCSPISGHRSVSWYQQTPGQGLQFLFEYFSETQRNKGNFPGRFSGRQFSNSRSEMNVSTLELGDSALYLCASSSGLAGGYKETQYFGPGTRLLVL.

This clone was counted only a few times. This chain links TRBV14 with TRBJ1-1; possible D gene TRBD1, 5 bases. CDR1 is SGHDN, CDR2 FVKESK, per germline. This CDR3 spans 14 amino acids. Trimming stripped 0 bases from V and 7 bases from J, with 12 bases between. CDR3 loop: CASSQDSGWDEAFF. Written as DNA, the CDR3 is TGTGCCAGCAGCCAAGACTCAGGGTGGGATGAAGCTTTCTTT. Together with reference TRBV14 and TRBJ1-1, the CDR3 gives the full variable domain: EAGVTQFPSHSVIEKGQTVTLRCDPISGHDNLYWYRRVMGKEIKFLLHFVKESKQDESGMPNNRFLAERTGGTYSTLKVQPAELEDSGVYFCASSQDSGWDEAFFGQGTRLTVV.

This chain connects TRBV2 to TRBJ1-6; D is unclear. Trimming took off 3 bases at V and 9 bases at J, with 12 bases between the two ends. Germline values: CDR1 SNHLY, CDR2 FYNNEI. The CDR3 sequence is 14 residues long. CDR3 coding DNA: TGTGCCAGCAGTGAGACATCCAGCACTTCACCCCTCCACTTT. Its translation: CASSETSSTSPLHF.

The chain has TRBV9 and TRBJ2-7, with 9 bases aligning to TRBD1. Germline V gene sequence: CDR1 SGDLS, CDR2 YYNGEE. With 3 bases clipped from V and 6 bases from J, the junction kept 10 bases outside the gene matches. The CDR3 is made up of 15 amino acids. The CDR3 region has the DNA TGTGCCAGCAGCGCCACGGGGACAGGGTTTCCCGAGCAGTACTTC. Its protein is CASSATGTGFPEQYF. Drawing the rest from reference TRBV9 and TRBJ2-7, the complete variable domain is DSGVTQTPKHLITATGQRVTLRCSPRSGDLSVYWYQQSLDQGLQFLIQYYNGEERAKGNILERFSAQQFPDLHSELNLSSLELGDSALYFCASSATGTGFPEQYFGPGTRLTVT.

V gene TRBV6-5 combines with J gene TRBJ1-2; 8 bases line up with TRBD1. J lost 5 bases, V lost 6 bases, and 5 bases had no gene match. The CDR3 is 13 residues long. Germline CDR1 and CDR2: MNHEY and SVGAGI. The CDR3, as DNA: TGTGCCAGCAGCAAACAGGGGGGATATGGCTACACCTTC. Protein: CASSKQGGYGYTF.

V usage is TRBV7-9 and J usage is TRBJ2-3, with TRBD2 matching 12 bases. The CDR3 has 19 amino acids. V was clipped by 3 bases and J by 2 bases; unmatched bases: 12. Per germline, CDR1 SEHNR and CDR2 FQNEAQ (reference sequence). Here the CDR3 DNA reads TGTGCCAGCAGCTTGACGCAAATGACTAGCGGGGGAGACACAGATACGCAGTATTTT. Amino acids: CASSLTQMTSGGDTDTQYF.

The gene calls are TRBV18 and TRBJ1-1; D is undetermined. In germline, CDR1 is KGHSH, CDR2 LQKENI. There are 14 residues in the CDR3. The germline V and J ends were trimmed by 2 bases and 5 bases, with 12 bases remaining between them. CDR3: CASSPITGRTEAFF. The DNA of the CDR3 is TGTGCCAGCTCACCAATTACTGGTCGGACTGAAGCTTTCTTT.

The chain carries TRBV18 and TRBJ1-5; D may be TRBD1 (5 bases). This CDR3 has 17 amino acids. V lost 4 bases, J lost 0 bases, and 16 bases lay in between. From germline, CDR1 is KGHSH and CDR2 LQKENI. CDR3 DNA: TGTGCCAGCTCACTCCTGGGGGGGGGAGTTAGCAATCAGCCCCAGCATTTT. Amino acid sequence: CASSLLGGGVSNQPQHF.

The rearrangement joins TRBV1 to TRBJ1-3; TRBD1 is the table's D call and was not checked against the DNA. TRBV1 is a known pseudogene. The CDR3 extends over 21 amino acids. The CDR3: CTSSPKQSTGIEDHLGNTIYF. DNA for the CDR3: TGCACCAGCAGCCCAAAGCAATCGACAGGGATTGAAGATCATCTGGGAAACACCATATATTTT.

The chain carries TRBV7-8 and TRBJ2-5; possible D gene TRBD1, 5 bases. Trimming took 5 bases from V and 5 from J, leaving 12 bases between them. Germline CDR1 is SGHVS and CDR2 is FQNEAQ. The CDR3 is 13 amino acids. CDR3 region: CASSLGARETQYF. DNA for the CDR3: TGTGCCAGCAGCCTTGGGGCCAGGGAGACCCAGTACTTC. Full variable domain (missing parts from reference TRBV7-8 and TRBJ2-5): GAGVSQSPRYKVAKRGQDVALRCDPISGHVSLFWYQQALGQGPEFLTYFQNEAQLDKSGLPSDRFFAERPEGSVSTLKIQRTQQEDSAVYLCASSLGARETQYFGPGTRLLVL.

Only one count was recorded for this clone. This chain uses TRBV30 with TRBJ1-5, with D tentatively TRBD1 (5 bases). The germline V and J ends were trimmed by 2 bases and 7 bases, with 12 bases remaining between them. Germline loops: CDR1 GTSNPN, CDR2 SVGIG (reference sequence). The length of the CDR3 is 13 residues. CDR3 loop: CAWSLRAEQPQHF. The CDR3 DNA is TGTGCCTGGAGTCTCAGGGCGGAGCAGCCCCAGCATTTT.

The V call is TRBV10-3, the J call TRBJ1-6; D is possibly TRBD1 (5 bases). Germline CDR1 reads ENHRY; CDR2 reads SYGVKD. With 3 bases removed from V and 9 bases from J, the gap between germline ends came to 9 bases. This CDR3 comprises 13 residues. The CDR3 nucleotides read TGTGCCATCAGTGATATGACAGCTTCACCCCTCCACTTT. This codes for CAISDMTASPLHF.

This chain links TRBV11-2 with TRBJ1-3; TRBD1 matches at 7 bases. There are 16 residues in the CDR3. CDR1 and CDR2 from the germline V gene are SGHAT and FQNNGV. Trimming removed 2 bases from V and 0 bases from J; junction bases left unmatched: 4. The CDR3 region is CASSLTTGVSGNTIYF. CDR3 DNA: TGTGCCAGCAGCTTAACAACAGGGGTCTCTGGAAACACCATATATTTT. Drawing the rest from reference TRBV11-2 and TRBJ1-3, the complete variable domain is EAGVAQSPRYKIIEKRQSVAFWCNPISGHATLYWYQQILGQGPKLLIQFQNNGVVDDSQLPKDRFSAERLKGVDSTLKIQPAKLEDSAVYLCASSLTTGVSGNTIYFGEGSWLTVV.

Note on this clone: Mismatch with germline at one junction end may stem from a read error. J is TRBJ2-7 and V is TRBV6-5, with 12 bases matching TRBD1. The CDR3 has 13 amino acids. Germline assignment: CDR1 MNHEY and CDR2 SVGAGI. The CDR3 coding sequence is TGTGCCAGCAGTTTGGGGACAGGGGGCCTCTGGCACTTC. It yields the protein CASSLGTGGLWHF.

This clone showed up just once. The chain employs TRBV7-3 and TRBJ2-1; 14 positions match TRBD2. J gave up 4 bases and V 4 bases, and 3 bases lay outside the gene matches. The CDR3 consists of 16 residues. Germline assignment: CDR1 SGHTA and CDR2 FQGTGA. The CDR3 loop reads CASSWTSGGTYNEQFF. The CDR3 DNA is TGTGCCAGCAGCTGGACTAGCGGGGGGACATACAATGAGCAGTTCTTC.

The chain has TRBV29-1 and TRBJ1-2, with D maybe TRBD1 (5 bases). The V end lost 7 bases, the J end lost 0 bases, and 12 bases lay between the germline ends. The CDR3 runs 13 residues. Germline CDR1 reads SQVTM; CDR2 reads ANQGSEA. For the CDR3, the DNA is TGCAGCGCTACTGGGGGGGCTAACTATGGCTACACCTTC. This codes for CSATGGANYGYTF.

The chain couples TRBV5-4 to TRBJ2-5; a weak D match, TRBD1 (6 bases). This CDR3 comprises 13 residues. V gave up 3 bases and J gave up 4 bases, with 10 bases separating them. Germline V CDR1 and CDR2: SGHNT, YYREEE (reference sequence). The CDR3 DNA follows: TGTGCCAGCAGCTCAGGGGTGGGAGAGACCCAGTACTTC. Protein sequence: CASSSGVGETQYF.

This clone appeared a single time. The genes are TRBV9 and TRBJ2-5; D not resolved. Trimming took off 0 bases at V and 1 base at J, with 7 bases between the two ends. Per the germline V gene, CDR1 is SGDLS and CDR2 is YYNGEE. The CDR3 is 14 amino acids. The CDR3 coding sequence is TGTGCCAGCAGCGTAGCGGCGGCCCAAGAGACCCAGTACTTC. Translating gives CASSVAAAQETQYF.

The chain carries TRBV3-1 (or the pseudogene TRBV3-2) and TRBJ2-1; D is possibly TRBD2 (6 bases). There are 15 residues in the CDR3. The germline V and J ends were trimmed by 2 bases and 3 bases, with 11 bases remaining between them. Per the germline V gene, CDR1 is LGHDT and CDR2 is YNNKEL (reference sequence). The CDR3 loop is CASSQRGGIYNEQFF. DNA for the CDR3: TGTGCCAGCAGCCAACGGGGCGGGATCTACAATGAGCAGTTCTTC.

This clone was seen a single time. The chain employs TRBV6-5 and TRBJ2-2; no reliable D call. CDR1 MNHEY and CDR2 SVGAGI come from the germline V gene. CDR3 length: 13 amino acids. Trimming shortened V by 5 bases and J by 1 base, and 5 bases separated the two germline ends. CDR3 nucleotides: TGTGCCAGCAGTACACAGAACACCGGGGAGCTGTTTTTT. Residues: CASSTQNTGELFF.

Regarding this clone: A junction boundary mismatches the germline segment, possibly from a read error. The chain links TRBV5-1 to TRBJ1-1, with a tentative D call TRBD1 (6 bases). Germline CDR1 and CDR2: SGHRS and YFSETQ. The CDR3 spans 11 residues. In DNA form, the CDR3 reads TGCGCCAGCAGCTCACCCGGGACACCGACTTTT. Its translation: CASSSPGTPTF.

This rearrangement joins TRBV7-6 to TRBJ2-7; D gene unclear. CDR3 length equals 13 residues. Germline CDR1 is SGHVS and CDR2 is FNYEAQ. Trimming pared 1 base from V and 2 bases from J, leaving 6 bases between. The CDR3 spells CASSLDSPYEQYF. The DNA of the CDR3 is TGTGCCAGCAGCTTAGACTCTCCCTACGAGCAGTACTTC.

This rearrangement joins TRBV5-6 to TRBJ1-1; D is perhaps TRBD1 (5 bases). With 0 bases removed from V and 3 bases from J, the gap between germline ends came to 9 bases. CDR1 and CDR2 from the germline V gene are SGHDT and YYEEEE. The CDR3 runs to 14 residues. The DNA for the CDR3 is TGTGCCAGCAGCTTGGCGGGCAGGGACACTGAAGCTTTCTTT. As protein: CASSLAGRDTEAFF.

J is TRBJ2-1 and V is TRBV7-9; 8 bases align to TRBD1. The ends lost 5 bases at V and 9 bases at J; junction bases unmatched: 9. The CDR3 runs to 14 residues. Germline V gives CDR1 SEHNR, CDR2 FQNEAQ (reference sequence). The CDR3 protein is CASSNRDRLGEQFF. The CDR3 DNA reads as TGTGCCAGCAGCAACCGGGACAGGTTGGGTGAGCAGTTCTTC.